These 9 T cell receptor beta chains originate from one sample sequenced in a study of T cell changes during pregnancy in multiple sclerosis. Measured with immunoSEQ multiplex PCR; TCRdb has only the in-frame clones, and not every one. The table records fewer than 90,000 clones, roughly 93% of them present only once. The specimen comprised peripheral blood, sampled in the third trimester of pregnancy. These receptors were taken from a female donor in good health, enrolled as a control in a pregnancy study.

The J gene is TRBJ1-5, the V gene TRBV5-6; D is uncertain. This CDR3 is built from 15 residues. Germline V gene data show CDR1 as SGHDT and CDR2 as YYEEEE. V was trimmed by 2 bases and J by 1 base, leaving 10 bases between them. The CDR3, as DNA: TGTGCCAGCAGCTTTAGTCCCACGAGCAATCAGCCCCAGCATTTT. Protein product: CASSFSPTSNQPQHF.

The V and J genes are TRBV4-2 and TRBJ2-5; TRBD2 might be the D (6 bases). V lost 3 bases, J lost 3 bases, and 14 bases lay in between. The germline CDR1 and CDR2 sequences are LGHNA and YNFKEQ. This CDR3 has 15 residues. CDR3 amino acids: CASSHGGQGKETQYF. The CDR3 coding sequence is TGTGCCAGCAGCCATGGAGGGCAGGGCAAAGAGACCCAGTACTTC.

The DNA for the CDR3 is TGTGCCAGCAGATTCGGACTAGCGAGCACCGGGGAGCTGTTTTTT. Protein product: CASRFGLASTGELFF. The chain carries TRBV27 and TRBJ2-2; TRBD2 matches at 9 bases. Germline V CDR1 and CDR2: MNHEY, SMNVEV (reference sequence). The J segment lost 4 bases and the V segment lost 6 bases, leaving 6 bases of the junction unmatched. This CDR3 comprises 15 residues.

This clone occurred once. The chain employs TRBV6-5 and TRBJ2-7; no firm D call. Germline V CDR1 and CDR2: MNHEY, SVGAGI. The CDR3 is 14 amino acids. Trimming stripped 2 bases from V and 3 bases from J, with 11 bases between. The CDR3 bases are TGTGCCAGCAGTTACGGGCGACAAGTCTACGAGCAGTACTTC. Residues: CASSYGRQVYEQYF.

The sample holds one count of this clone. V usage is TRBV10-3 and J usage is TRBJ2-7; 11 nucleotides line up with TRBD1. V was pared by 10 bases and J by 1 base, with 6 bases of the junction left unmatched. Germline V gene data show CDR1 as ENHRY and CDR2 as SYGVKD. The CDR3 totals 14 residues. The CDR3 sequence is CATAGTGGSYEQYF. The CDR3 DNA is TGTGCCACAGCCGGGACAGGGGGGTCCTACGAGCAGTACTTC.

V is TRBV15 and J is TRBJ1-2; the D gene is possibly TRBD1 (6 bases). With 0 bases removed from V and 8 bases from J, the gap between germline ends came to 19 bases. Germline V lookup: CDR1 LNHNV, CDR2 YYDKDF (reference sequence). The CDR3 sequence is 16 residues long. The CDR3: CATSRDPTRGGEGYTF. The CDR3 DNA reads TGTGCCACCAGCAGAGATCCCACCAGGGGTGGGGAAGGCTACACCTTC.

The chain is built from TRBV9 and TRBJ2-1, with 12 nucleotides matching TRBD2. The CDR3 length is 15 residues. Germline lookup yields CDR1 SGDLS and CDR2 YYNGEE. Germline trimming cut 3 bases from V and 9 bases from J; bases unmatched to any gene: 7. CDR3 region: CASSGTSGITSEQFF. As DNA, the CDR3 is TGTGCCAGCAGCGGGACTAGCGGGATAACGAGTGAGCAGTTCTTC.

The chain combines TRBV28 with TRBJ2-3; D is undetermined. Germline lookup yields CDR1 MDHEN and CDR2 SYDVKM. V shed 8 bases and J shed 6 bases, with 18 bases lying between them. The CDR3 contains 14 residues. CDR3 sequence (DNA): TGTGCCAGCTGTCCCACCCTAGTAGAGGATACGCAGTATTTT. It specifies CASCPTLVEDTQYF.

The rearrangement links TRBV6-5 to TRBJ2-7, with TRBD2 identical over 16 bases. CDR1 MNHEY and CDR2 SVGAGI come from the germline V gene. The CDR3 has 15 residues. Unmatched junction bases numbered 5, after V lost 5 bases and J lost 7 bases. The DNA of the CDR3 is TGTGCCAGCAGTCCGGGGACTAGCGGGAGGGGAGAGCAGTACTTC. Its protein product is CASSPGTSGRGEQYF.